This record concerns one TCR beta chain sequence. This sample is part of a study of shared T cell receptors in the human thymus. Sequencing was performed with immunoSEQ multiplex PCR; in TCRdb, only in-frame clones are kept and a portion is missing. The sample has more than 550,000 clones, 70% to 90% seen once. CDR1 is SNHLY, CDR2 FYNNEI, per germline. Between the trimmed V and J ends, which lost 6 bases and 0 bases, there was a span of 10 bases. The CDR3 is 14 residues long. This sample also appeared in a second study, on human thymus T cells. This second study says: It was healthy Finnish infants having corrective surgery for congenital heart defects who were the donors. Thymus tissue for the work was resected from patients undergoing corrective heart surgery. Thymic and blood repertoires appeared to show biased V and J gene usage.

The sequence derives from a girl less than two years old with a congenital heart defect. J is TRBJ2-3 and V is TRBV2; D possibly corresponds to TRBD2 (6 bases). Sequenced sample: thymocytes. The DNA of the CDR3 is TGTGCCAGCAGGCGGGGTACAAGCACAGATACGCAGTATTTT. Protein sequence: CASRRGTSTDTQYF.